This entry concerns a single TCR beta chain. This entry comes from a study of blood T cell repertoires in COVID-19. Those enrolled, adults aged roughly 18 to 100 years, came from under 25 US areas. The study assigned cohorts using participant-reported clinical history. Germline CDR1 is SGHRS and CDR2 is YFSETQ. The ends lost 1 base at V and 9 bases at J; junction bases unmatched: 5. The CDR3 spans 14 residues. Only in-frame clones appear in the TCRdb table, and some are missing; sequencing was by immunoSEQ multiplex PCR. The table lists around 500,000 clones, approximately 90% of them singletons, with about 1.7% in the top ten.

The sample comprised PBMCs or T cells enriched from blood (not recorded which). This rearrangement joins TRBV5-1 to TRBJ2-2, with 8 bases matching TRBD2. The clonotype originates from a woman aged 35 to 49 who had recovered from COVID-19. CDR3 amino acids: CASSLTSGTRELFF. CDR3 DNA: TGCGCCAGCAGCTTGACTAGCGGTACCCGGGAGCTGTTTTTT.